Listed below are T cell receptor beta chains from one sample, sequenced in a study of blood T cell repertoires in COVID-19. Profiling relied on immunoSEQ multiplex PCR, and the TCRdb table lists in-frame clones only, not all of them. The data contain approximately 29,000 clones, 85% to 90% of them seen just once; the ten biggest clones take up approximately 13%. The sequencing input was peripheral blood. These receptors were obtained from a man between 65 and 85 years old with active COVID-19. Each CDR3 is given with its conserved first and last residue. A D gene is named only where the DNA matches it firmly.

v_call d_call cdr3_aa
TRBV11-2 - CASRSVAGRYNEQFF
TRBV10-3 - CAISESGGPSYNEQFF
TRBV19 - CASTLKSGKGNSPLHF
TRBV5-4 TRBD1 CASSSGQGGQETQYF
TRBV5-1 - CASSLDQGNYGYTF
TRBV6-5 - CASSYSRRGSTGELFF
TRBV5-5 - CASSPGVLFSYEQYF
TRBV20-1 TRBD1 CRWDSVYGYTF
TRBV12-5 TRBD2 CASGLLAPSGRFTGELFF
TRBV14 TRBD1 CASSRTGAIYEQYF
TRBV3-1/TRBV3-2 - CASSQGRAIYGYTF
TRBV7-2 - CASSLQNYGYTF
TRBV7-3 - CASSLEMGTQYF
TRBV20-1 TRBD2 CSASGMSGSRTDTQYF
TRBV9 TRBD1 CASSRGQAPNTEAFF
TRBV12-3/TRBV12-4 - CASTGSLEAFF
TRBV18 TRBD1 CASSLSGGRDVVEYF
TRBV6-6 TRBD1 CASSRQRRDRGRVDNEQFF
TRBV3-1/TRBV3-2 TRBD1 CASSLYSPGQMIGATNTGELFF
TRBV5-1 TRBD1 CASSLGHGTGGASEQYF
TRBV30 - CAWSDGGGPAGQPQHF
TRBV27 TRBD2 CASSYSGGLPEQYF
TRBV7-9 - CASSLDGGPYEQYF
TRBV5-1 TRBD2 CASSSGAFGNEQFF
TRBV9 - CASSTMNTGELFF
TRBV6-2/TRBV6-3 TRBD1 CASSYRTGSNQPQHF
TRBV4-1 - CASSLRDYNEQFF
TRBV3-1/TRBV3-2 TRBD1 CASAIRTGGAAAPLHF
TRBV7-2 TRBD1 CASSLAQMQGAKGYTF
TRBV7-2 TRBD2 CASSSRLAGVNEQFF
TRBV10-3 TRBD2 CAISSVAGGVTDTQYF
TRBV2 - CASTEGGETQYF
TRBV12-3/TRBV12-4 - CASSHLTGELFF
TRBV27 TRBD1 CASSPTGGTGDYEQYF
TRBV4-1 TRBD1 CASREGDRGRGDTQYF
TRBV2 TRBD1 CATSGQAEETQYF
TRBV7-9 - CASSLNGRGSDEQFF
TRBV28 TRBD1 CASSLTQGAYEQYF
TRBV7-2 TRBD2 CASSSSGTTKNIQYF
TRBV10-1 TRBD2 CASSESSGRRAEQFF
TRBV9 - CASSASWHTEAFF
TRBV7-2 - CASSPRQGNTEAFF
TRBV12-3/TRBV12-4 TRBD1 CASSSTGAAFF
TRBV11-2 TRBD2 CASSLAGDTGELFF
TRBV28 - CASSLSGNTGELFF
TRBV10-1 - CASSETSLLEGTDTQYF
TRBV2 - CASSGQLVDVKLFF
TRBV5-4 - CASNRDNNYGYTF
TRBV7-2 - CASSPRGLASSYEQYF
TRBV10-1 TRBD1 CASSDPQGTEAFF
TRBV7-3 TRBD2 CASILYGGLAGYNEQFF
TRBV5-1 - CASSLAGVQGEQYF
TRBV6-5 - CASRPNPSQGAEQYF
TRBV14 - CASSQDSTFYEQYF